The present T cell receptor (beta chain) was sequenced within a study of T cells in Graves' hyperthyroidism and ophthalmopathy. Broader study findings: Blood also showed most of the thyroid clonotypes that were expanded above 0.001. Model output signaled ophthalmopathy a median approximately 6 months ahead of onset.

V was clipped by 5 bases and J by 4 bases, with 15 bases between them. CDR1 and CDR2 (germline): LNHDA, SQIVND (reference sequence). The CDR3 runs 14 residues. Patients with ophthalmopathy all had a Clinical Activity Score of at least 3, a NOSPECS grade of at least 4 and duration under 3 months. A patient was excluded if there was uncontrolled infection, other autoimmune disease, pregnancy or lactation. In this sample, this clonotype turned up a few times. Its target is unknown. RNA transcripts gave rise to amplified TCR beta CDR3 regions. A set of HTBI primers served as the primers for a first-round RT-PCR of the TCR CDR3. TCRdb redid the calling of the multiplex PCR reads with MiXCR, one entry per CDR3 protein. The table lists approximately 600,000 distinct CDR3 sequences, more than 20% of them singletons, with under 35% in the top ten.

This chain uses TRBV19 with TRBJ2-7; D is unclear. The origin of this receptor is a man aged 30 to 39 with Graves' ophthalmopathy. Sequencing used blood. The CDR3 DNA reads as TGTGCCAGTAGTCCCTCGGACGGTTTGTACGAGCAGTACTTC. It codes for CASSPSDGLYEQYF. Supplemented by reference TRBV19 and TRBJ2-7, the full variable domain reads DGGITQSPKYLFRKEGQNVTLSCEQNLNHDAMYWYRQDPGQGLRLIYYSQIVNDFQKGDIAEGYSVSREKKESFPLTVTSAQKNPTAFYLCASSPSDGLYEQYFGPGTRLTVT.